A single sample is the source of the 22 T cell receptor beta chains below, sequenced in a study of human thymus T cells. This table comes from immunoSEQ multiplex PCR, and its TCRdb copy is limited to in-frame clones, with some not included. The sample consists of about 78,000 clones, 90% to 98% of them appearing once. It was from resections taken during corrective heart surgery that the thymus tissue came. The material sequenced was thymus tissue. The origin of the receptors is a boy less than two years old with a congenital heart defect but otherwise immunologically healthy.

As DNA, the CDR3 is TGTGCCAGCAGTCCAGATCCCACAGATACGCAGTATTTT. It is translated as CASSPDPTDTQYF. The V call is TRBV7-3, the J call TRBJ2-3; D remains ambiguous. CDR3 length: 13 residues. Germline V gene data show CDR1 as SGHTA and CDR2 as FQGTGA. The germline V and J ends were trimmed by 6 bases and 2 bases, with 9 bases remaining between them.

J is TRBJ1-2 and V is TRBV30; TRBD1 matches at 7 bases. Germline values: CDR1 GTSNPN, CDR2 SVGIG (reference sequence). V gave up 0 bases and J gave up 5 bases; unmatched junction bases: 24. The CDR3 is made up of 20 amino acids. Here the CDR3 DNA reads TGTGCCTGGAGTGTAGTCACGCCCCCCTTTTACAGGGGATTCCCATATGGCTACACCTTC. Its protein is CAWSVVTPPFYRGFPYGYTF. The variable domain in full, completed from reference TRBV30 and TRBJ1-2, reads SQTIHQWPATLVQPVGSPLSLECTVEGTSNPNLYWYRQAAGRGLQLLFYSVGIGQISSEVPQNLSASRPQDRQFILSSKKLLLSDSGFYLCAWSVVTPPFYRGFPYGYTFGSGTRLTVV.

This chain joins TRBV5-4 and TRBJ2-1; 12 nucleotides match TRBD2. With 3 bases clipped from V and 4 bases from J, the junction kept 8 bases outside the gene matches. The CDR3 loop spans 17 amino acids. Germline V CDR1 and CDR2: SGHNT, YYREEE (reference sequence). CDR3 DNA: TGTGCCAGCAGCTCAGAAGGGACTAGCGGGCATTACAATGAGCAGTTCTTC. Amino acids: CASSSEGTSGHYNEQFF.

V and J are TRBV5-5 and TRBJ2-5; D might be TRBD1 or TRBD2, each matching 5 bases. Germline V gives CDR1 SGHKS, CDR2 YYEKEE (reference sequence). The germline V and J ends were trimmed by 3 bases and 5 bases, with 23 bases remaining between them. The CDR3 spans 17 residues. The CDR3: CASSSTPLVRDRETQYF. The CDR3 coding sequence is TGTGCCAGCAGCTCGACCCCCCTTGTTAGGGACCGCGAGACCCAGTACTTC.

J is TRBJ2-1 and V is TRBV28; the match to TRBD2 covers 9 bases. Germline values: CDR1 MDHEN, CDR2 SYDVKM. This CDR3 region has 21 residues. V dropped 3 bases and J dropped 7; count of bases not matched to a gene: 25. The CDR3 protein is CASSFLGGQGGRPSGTNEQFF. The CDR3 DNA follows: TGTGCCAGCAGTTTTTTAGGGGGCCAAGGAGGCCGGCCTAGCGGGACGAATGAGCAGTTCTTC.

This rearrangement joins TRBV6-1 to TRBJ1-5; the D gene is possibly TRBD1 (5 bases). The germline V and J ends were trimmed by 6 bases and 5 bases, with 8 bases remaining between them. This CDR3 has 12 residues. The germline V gene has CDR1 MNHNS and CDR2 SASEGT. CDR3 DNA sequence: TGTGCCAGCAGGGGGGGGGATCAGCCCCAGCATTTT. It codes for CASRGGDQPQHF.

V is TRBV28 and J is TRBJ2-3; 9 bases match TRBD2. This CDR3 contains 19 residues. V gave up 3 bases and J gave up 0 bases; unmatched junction bases: 13. Germline V gene sequence: CDR1 MDHEN, CDR2 SYDVKM. CDR3 DNA: TGTGCCAGCAGTTTGAGGGTGCTAGCGGGGAGAATTAGCACAGATACGCAGTATTTT. Protein product: CASSLRVLAGRISTDTQYF.

The chain combines TRBV30 with TRBJ2-1; TRBD1 matches at 10 bases. With 1 base clipped from V and 6 bases from J, the junction kept 18 bases outside the gene matches. Per the germline V gene, CDR1 is GTSNPN and CDR2 is SVGIG (reference sequence). This CDR3 region has 19 residues. The CDR3 DNA reads as TGTGCCTGGAGTGCGTACGTGACGGGACAGGGGAAAGAGGGCAATGAGCAGTTCTTC. Translation: CAWSAYVTGQGKEGNEQFF.

The V gene is TRBV4-1, the J gene TRBJ2-7, with TRBD2 identical over 11 bases. The ends lost 0 bases at V and 2 bases at J; junction bases unmatched: 12. CDR1 MGHRA and CDR2 YSYEKL come from the germline V gene. CDR3 length: 19 residues. The CDR3 loop is CASSQERPDVTSGTYEQYF. CDR3 bases: TGCGCCAGCAGCCAAGAGAGACCGGATGTGACTAGCGGGACCTACGAGCAGTACTTC.

The chain is built from TRBV11-2 and TRBJ2-1; D might be TRBD1 or TRBD2, each matching 6 bases. CDR1 SGHAT and CDR2 FQNNGV come from the germline V gene. V shed 1 base and J shed 4 bases, with 14 bases lying between them. The CDR3 is made up of 16 amino acids. Here the CDR3 reads CASSLVGGAGYNEQFF. In DNA, the CDR3 is TGTGCCAGCAGCTTAGTGGGGGGCGCAGGGTACAATGAGCAGTTCTTC.

The chain recombines TRBV4-1 with TRBJ2-7; D perhaps matches TRBD1 (6 bases). This CDR3 has 14 amino acids. V dropped 4 bases and J dropped 6 bases, with 16 bases sitting between them. Germline V gives CDR1 MGHRA, CDR2 YSYEKL. This CDR3 reads CASSPTRGSREQYF. The DNA for the CDR3 is TGCGCCAGCAGCCCTACCAGGGGATCCCGCGAGCAGTACTTC.

The chain combines TRBV19 with TRBJ1-5; TRBD1 agrees at 9 bases. The germline V gene encodes CDR1 LNHDA and CDR2 SQIVND (reference sequence). V gave up 3 bases and J gave up 0 bases; unmatched junction bases: 6. This CDR3 is 17 amino acids long. The CDR3, as DNA: TGTGCCAGTAGTATGGGAACAGGGGGCTATAGCAATCAGCCCCAGCATTTT. This codes for CASSMGTGGYSNQPQHF.

The chain is built from TRBV18 and TRBJ2-7, with unresolved D. In germline, CDR1 is KGHSH, CDR2 LQKENI. The CDR3 loop spans 11 amino acids. The V end was cut by 5 bases, the J end by 6 bases, with 8 bases between. CDR3 DNA sequence: TGTGCCAGCTCAACTTCCCTCGAGCAGTACTTC. Translation: CASSTSLEQYF.

The genes are TRBV4-1 and TRBJ1-3; D unresolved. Germline-derived CDR1 and CDR2 are MGHRA and YSYEKL. Deletions cut 3 bases from V and 2 bases from J, with 5 bases between. The CDR3 spans 13 residues. The CDR3 DNA sequence: TGCGCCAGCAGCCATTGGACTGGAAACACCATATATTTT. Amino acids: CASSHWTGNTIYF.

V gene TRBV11-3 combines with J gene TRBJ2-1, with 8 bases lining up with TRBD1. The CDR3 sequence is 16 residues long. Germline lookup yields CDR1 SGHNT and CDR2 YENEEA. The V segment lost 3 bases and the J segment 1 base; nucleotides outside the gene matches: 5. CDR3 sequence: CASSLDRDRSYNEQFF. In DNA, the CDR3 is TGTGCCAGCAGCTTGGACCGGGACAGGTCCTACAATGAGCAGTTCTTC.

As DNA, the CDR3 is TGCGCCAGCAGCCAAATCGGGACAGGGATGGATACGCAGTATTTT. It translates to CASSQIGTGMDTQYF. The chain is built from TRBV4-3 and TRBJ2-3, with 9 bases matching TRBD1. CDR1 is LGHNA and CDR2 is YSLEER in the germline V gene. This CDR3 contains 15 residues. The junction had 6 bases not matched to a gene; V was cut back by 2 bases and J by 6 bases.

The V gene is TRBV5-6, the J gene TRBJ2-5; 9 bases line up with TRBD1. Germline V lookup: CDR1 SGHDT, CDR2 YYEEEE. The CDR3 covers 16 residues. J gave up 2 bases and V 4 bases, and 9 bases lay outside the gene matches. The CDR3 DNA reads TGTGCCAGCAGCCCAGTAAACAGGGGGCAACAAGAGACCCAGTACTTC. Translating gives CASSPVNRGQQETQYF.

The chain employs TRBV28 and TRBJ2-3; TRBD2 matches at 11 bases. CDR1 and CDR2 (germline): MDHEN, SYDVKM. J lost 3 bases, V lost 8 bases, and 19 bases had no gene match. This CDR3 spans 19 amino acids. In nucleotides, the CDR3 is TGTGCCAGCGCTGCCCCACGCGGTAGCGGGAGGGCCTTTACAGATACGCAGTATTTT. This sequence encodes CASAAPRGSGRAFTDTQYF.

CDR3 residues: CASSSPGTGKNTEAFF. CDR3 DNA: TGTGCCAGCAGTTCCCCCGGGACGGGAAAGAACACTGAAGCTTTCTTT. The rearrangement uses TRBV27 and TRBJ1-1; tentative D call: TRBD1 (5 bases). Germline V gene lookup returns CDR1 MNHEY and CDR2 SMNVEV (reference sequence). CDR3 length: 16 amino acids. Trimming took off 4 bases at V and 1 base at J, with 16 bases between the two ends.

The rearrangement links TRBV7-9 to TRBJ2-7; D not resolved. V was pared by 3 bases and J by 7 bases, with 16 bases between. CDR3 length: 14 amino acids. The germline CDR1 and CDR2 sequences are SEHNR and FQNEAQ (reference sequence). The chain's CDR3 is CASSFRASGGEQYF. The CDR3 DNA is TGTGCCAGCAGCTTTCGTGCTAGTGGTGGGGAGCAGTACTTC.

As DNA, the CDR3 is TGTGCCAGCAGCTTAGCGGGGCAACAGGGGCCGCACCCTTACACCGGGGAGCTGTTTTTT. Translation: CASSLAGQQGPHPYTGELFF. The chain has TRBV7-2 and TRBJ2-2, with TRBD1 matching 7 bases. The trim removed 0 bases at V and 3 bases at J, leaving 16 bases unmatched. Germline CDR1 is SGHTA and CDR2 is FQGNSA. This CDR3 region has 20 residues.

The chain couples TRBV10-2 to TRBJ2-1; weak D call: TRBD2 (5 bases). The CDR3 extends over 16 amino acids. V shed 6 bases and J shed 3 bases, with 18 bases lying between them. Germline lookup yields CDR1 WSHSY and CDR2 SAAADI. In DNA form, the CDR3 reads TGCGCCAGCAGCGACCCAAGGCGTCGGGACTACAATGAGCAGTTCTTC. Translating gives CASSDPRRRDYNEQFF.